This is a list of T cell receptor beta chains from one sample in a study of control samples from healthy donors and cancer patients. The method was immunoSEQ multiplex PCR; TCRdb's version includes in-frame clones alone and lacks a portion of them. The repertoire holds about 160,000 clones, with 80% to 95% as singletons. Source material: blood. The receptors derive from a woman in her twenties or thirties in good health. The conserved cysteine and the conserved F or W are not part of the CDR3 here. The D gene is left open where the match is weak.

>TRBJ2-1|TRBD2|TRBV29-1
SVVLRRTSGRGNEQF
>TRBJ1-3|.|TRBV27
ASSRGGSSGNTIY
>TRBJ2-1|.|TRBV4-2
ASSQDEVGEQF
>TRBJ1-1|.|TRBV10-1
ASSEDTGVDTEAF
>TRBJ2-5|.|TRBV6-6
ASSYSASASQETQY
>TRBJ2-1|.|TRBV7-9
ASSLRGRESSYNEQF
>TRBJ2-1|.|TRBV20-1
SASLRFYNEQF
>TRBJ2-1|.|TRBV19
ASSMLNSYNEQF
>TRBJ1-3|TRBD1|TRBV4-1
ASSQGQGATFSGNTIY
>TRBJ2-7|.|TRBV29-1
SVEVETPPYEQY
>TRBJ1-2|.|TRBV5-4
ASSPDSKIYGYT
>TRBJ2-1|.|TRBV29-1
SVDQGRYNEQF
>TRBJ1-2|.|TRBV11-2
ASSSPRRRVNYGYT
>TRBJ2-5|.|TRBV13
ASSLGRELPEEETQY